The clone carrying this T cell receptor beta chain was seen a handful of times. Its cognate antigen is unknown. The sample is drawn from a study of blood T cells in healthy people across ages. Using a J-beta primer mix together with a sample-barcoded 5' primer, a second PCR was run for roughly 7 to 11 cycles. CDR3-containing paired-end reads numbered at least 2.5 million in each sample. TCRdb ran MiXCR on the 5' RACE reads and lists one entry per CDR3 protein. The profile shows about a million distinct CDR3 sequences, roughly two fifths of them singletons. This CDR3 has 15 amino acids. V shed 5 bases and J shed 2 bases, with 15 bases lying between them. Whole-study findings and limits: Diversity estimates drawn from one million T cells were deemed underestimates.

The TCR sequence derives from a man aged 18-30 years in good health. The gene calls are TRBV12-3 or TRBV12-4 and TRBJ2-5, with D unclear. The sequencing sample was made of blood. CDR3 sequence: CASSAFGAYQETQYF. In DNA, the CDR3 is TGTGCCAGCAGTGCCTTCGGAGCGTATCAAGAGACCCAGTACTTC.